This T cell receptor beta chain was profiled in a study of blood T cell repertoires in COVID-19. Study-wide context: Samples came from the United States, Italy and Spain, spanning acute and convalescent COVID-19. PBMCs, B-cell-depleted T cells, or T cells were the source of the cDNA or gDNA that made up the material.

Authors' analysis steps: Reference gene primer amplification yielded estimated nucleated cell counts. Some clones are missing from TCRdb's copy, which holds only in-frame ones; the method was immunoSEQ multiplex PCR. Clone size and V and J calls were adopted from that table, with D and trimming inferred from the DNA. The sample has about 46,000 clones, 80% to 90% seen once; the top ten hold roughly 13%. V gave up 6 bases and J gave up 0 bases, with 10 bases separating them. The CDR3 has 14 residues. Per the germline V gene, CDR1 is MNHEY and CDR2 is SVGEGT. This chain links TRBV6-2 or TRBV6-3 with TRBJ2-3; D perhaps matches TRBD1 (5 bases). Sequenced: peripheral blood. The receptor was isolated from a human donor with active COVID-19. The donor label of this sample is uncertain. CDR3 in amino acids: CASSPRGSTDTQYF. CDR3 nucleotides: TGTGCCAGCAGCCCAAGGGGTAGCACAGATACGCAGTATTTT.